The rows below give T cell receptor beta chains drawn from one sample of a study of CD8 T cells in Susac syndrome. TCRdb recomputed calls from the immunoSEQ multiplex PCR reads with MiXCR, one row per CDR3 protein. The sample comprises a few hundred thousand distinct CDR3 sequences, 70% to 90% of which are singletons, and over 0.1% rests with the top ten. Sequencing used CD8+ T cells from PBMCs. The receptors derive from a human donor with multiple sclerosis. The CDR3 runs from the conserved cysteine through the conserved F or W. A D gene is named only where the DNA matches it firmly. The listing skips clone size in some rows; elsewhere it reads once, few, many or a size class.

j_call,v_call,clone_size,d_call,cdr3_aa,cdr3_nt
TRBJ2-7,TRBV13,few,TRBD2,CASSLGTSGRSSYEQYF,TGTGCCAGCAGCTTAGGGACTAGCGGGAGAAGCTCCTACGAGCAGTACTTC
TRBJ2-1,TRBV4-1,.,.,CASSQTSNEQFF,TGCGCCAGCAGCCAGACTAGTAATGAGCAGTTCTTC
TRBJ2-2,TRBV12-3/TRBV12-4,once,.,CASSRPGRAGELFF,TGTGCCAGCAGTCGCCCGGGAAGGGCCGGGGAGCTGTTTTTT
TRBJ1-4,TRBV20-1,once,.,CSAREKGGPANEKLFF,TGCAGTGCTAGAGAAAAGGGGGGGCCGGCTAATGAAAAACTGTTTTTT
TRBJ2-2,TRBV15,.,.,CATSRLFRGGTGELFF,TGTGCCACCAGCAGGTTGTTCCGGGGAGGCACCGGGGAGCTGTTTTTT
TRBJ2-4,TRBV28,.,TRBD1,CASSKDREGKNIQYF,TGTGCCAGCAGTAAGGACAGGGAAGGCAAAAACATTCAGTACTTC
TRBJ1-1,TRBV5-6,.,TRBD1,CASTPGTGILTEAFF,TGTGCCAGCACCCCCGGGACAGGGATTTTAACTGAAGCTTTCTTT
TRBJ2-7,TRBV20-1,.,TRBD2,CSARGSGRSSYEQYF,TGCAGTGCTAGAGGGAGCGGGAGGAGCTCCTACGAGCAGTACTTC
TRBJ2-1,TRBV28,.,TRBD2,CASRSLAGGNEQFF,TGTGCCAGCAGGTCACTAGCGGGAGGCAATGAGCAGTTCTTC
TRBJ2-7,TRBV7-9,few,.,CASSPENPPRYEQYF,TGTGCCAGCAGCCCAGAGAACCCCCCGCGGTACGAGCAGTACTTC
TRBJ2-2,TRBV9,.,.,CASIGGTGELFF,TGTGCCAGCATAGGGGGAACCGGGGAGCTGTTTTTT
TRBJ2-5,TRBV14,.,TRBD2,CASSQEPWEGETQYF,TGTGCCAGCAGCCAAGAGCCGTGGGAGGGGGAGACCCAGTACTTC
TRBJ2-3,TRBV12-3/TRBV12-4,.,.,CASSLLAANTDTQYF,TGTGCCAGCAGTTTATTAGCGGCGAACACAGATACGCAGTATTTT
TRBJ2-1,TRBV20-1,few,.,CSARGTENSYEQFF,TGCAGTGCTAGAGGGACCGAAAACTCCTATGAGCAGTTCTTC
TRBJ2-1,TRBV9,.,.,CASSVGDRSYNEQFF,TGTGCCAGCAGCGTGGGTGACCGCTCCTACAATGAGCAGTTCTTC
TRBJ2-7,TRBV10-3,.,TRBD2,CAISEGGLAGVREQYF,TGTGCCATCAGTGAGGGGGGACTAGCGGGAGTAAGAGAGCAGTACTTC
TRBJ2-1,TRBV3-1,.,TRBD1,CASSPTGDLYNEQFF,TGTGCCAGCAGCCCGACAGGGGACCTTTACAATGAGCAGTTCTTC
TRBJ1-1,TRBV6-4,.,.,CASSDSGVTEAFF,TGTGCCAGCAGTGACTCCGGGGTAACTGAAGCTTTCTTT
TRBJ1-1,TRBV4-1,.,.,CASSQNQLRGAEAFF,TGCGCCAGCAGCCAAAACCAACTCAGGGGAGCTGAAGCTTTCTTT
TRBJ2-7,TRBV12-3/TRBV12-4,.,TRBD2,CASSRGTSPNEQYF,TGTGCCAGCAGCAGGGGGACTAGCCCCAACGAGCAGTACTTC